These T cell receptor beta chains were read from a single sample in a study of T-cell memory formation after mild COVID-19. TCRdb analysed the 5' RACE reads with MiXCR anew, one entry per CDR3 protein. The table records about 560,000 distinct CDR3 sequences, roughly 22% of them present only once. The specimen was PBMCs or a T cell subset sorted from them (not recorded which). The receptors stem from an adult woman who had mild COVID-19 (a few samples of this study predate the infection). Cell type and time point are not known. The CDR3 runs from the conserved cysteine through the conserved F or W. D genes are given only for firm matches. Not every row has a clone size; where given, it reads once, few, many or a size class.

j_call d_call clone_size v_call cdr3_aa cdr3_nt
TRBJ1-5 NA NA TRBV5-1 CASSLEPGGNQPQHF TGCGCCAGCAGCTTGGAACCAGGGGGCAATCAGCCCCAGCATTTT
TRBJ2-3 NA NA TRBV27 CASSPLGATTDTQYF TGTGCCAGCAGCCCGTTAGGGGCTACCACAGATACGCAGTATTTT
TRBJ2-7 TRBD1 NA TRBV11-2 CASSSLDRGNINEQYF TGTGCCAGCAGCTCCCTGGACAGGGGTAATATAAACGAGCAGTACTTC
TRBJ2-5 NA few TRBV6-4 CASSDSPSEMATQYF TGTGCCAGCAGTGACTCGCCTAGCGAGATGGCGACCCAGTACTTC
TRBJ2-1 NA NA TRBV21-1 CASSKVRPGATKQFF TGTGCCAGCAGCAAAGTAAGGCCCGGCGCCACTAAGCAGTTCTTC
TRBJ2-1 TRBD2 NA TRBV5-1 CASSEPPNGRATSSYNEQFF TGCGCCAGCAGCGAACCCCCCAACGGGAGGGCTACCAGCTCCTACAATGAGCAGTTCTTC
TRBJ1-1 NA NA TRBV20-1 CSAPLDLNTEAFF TGCAGTGCTCCACTTGACCTGAACACTGAAGCTTTCTTT
TRBJ2-3 NA few TRBV9 CASSVGSHTDTQYF TGTGCCAGCAGCGTAGGTAGCCACACAGATACGCAGTATTTT
TRBJ2-7 NA few TRBV7-9 CASSSVNSYEQYF TGTGCCAGCAGTTCAGTTAACTCCTACGAGCAGTACTTC
TRBJ1-4 NA few TRBV4-2 CASSPDNRMRGEKLFF TGTGCCAGCAGCCCAGATAACAGGATGAGGGGAGAAAAACTGTTTTTT
TRBJ1-1 NA NA TRBV7-2 CASSLVLRWDTEAFF TGTGCCAGCAGCTTAGTACTTCGGTGGGACACTGAAGCTTTCTTT
TRBJ1-1 NA many TRBV5-6 CASSFISGNTEAFF TGTGCCAGCAGCTTTATCAGCGGGAACACTGAAGCTTTCTTT
TRBJ1-2 TRBD1 NA TRBV6-1 CASSEPFEGQGTPYTF TGTGCCAGCAGTGAACCTTTTGAGGGACAGGGCACCCCCTACACCTTC
TRBJ2-7 NA few TRBV6-4 CASSEFIGYEQYF TGTGCCAGCAGCGAGTTTATCGGCTACGAGCAGTACTTC
TRBJ1-6 TRBD1 NA TRBV7-9 CASSWAGTGGTLHF TGTGCCAGCAGCTGGGCCGGGACAGGGGGAACCCTCCACTTT
TRBJ2-5 NA few TRBV29-1 CSVEDWGQETQYF TGCAGCGTTGAAGACTGGGGCCAAGAGACCCAGTACTTC
TRBJ1-4 NA few TRBV7-9 CASSTQGGSHEKLFF TGTGCCAGCAGCACTCAAGGCGGATCTCATGAAAAACTGTTTTTT
TRBJ2-2 NA once TRBV5-1 CASSLASHTGELFF TGCGCCAGCAGCTTGGCAAGTCACACCGGGGAGCTGTTTTTT
TRBJ1-1 TRBD1 few TRBV7-2 CASSPWDRGTEAFF TGTGCCAGCAGCCCTTGGGACAGGGGTACTGAAGCTTTCTTT
TRBJ1-3 TRBD1 NA TRBV24-1 CATSEGETGKITGGNTIYF TGTGCCACCAGTGAAGGGGAGACAGGGAAGATAACGGGAGGAAACACCATATATTTT
TRBJ2-5 NA NA TRBV30 CAWSTSWGARETQYF TGTGCCTGGAGTACGTCCTGGGGGGCCCGAGAGACCCAGTACTTC
TRBJ2-7 NA few TRBV10-3 CAISESVGRYYEQYF TGTGCCATCAGTGAGTCAGTTGGCCGGTACTACGAGCAGTACTTC
TRBJ2-1 NA NA TRBV15 CATSRERQYNEQFF TGTGCCACCAGCAGAGAAAGGCAGTACAATGAGCAGTTCTTC
TRBJ2-1 NA many TRBV5-5 CASSFGPGNEQFF TGTGCCAGCAGCTTTGGTCCCGGCAATGAGCAGTTCTTC
TRBJ2-2 NA NA TRBV29-1 CSVIQGFTGELFF TGCAGCGTGATACAGGGTTTTACCGGGGAGCTGTTTTTT
TRBJ1-5 TRBD1 few TRBV24-1 CATSDSAGGGNQPQHF TGTGCCACCAGTGATTCCGCAGGGGGTGGCAATCAGCCCCAGCATTTT
TRBJ2-1 NA NA TRBV7-2 CASSSPWRGHNEQFF TGTGCCAGCAGTTCCCCTTGGAGGGGGCACAATGAGCAGTTCTTC
TRBJ2-3 TRBD1 NA TRBV15 CATRDRYTDTQYF TGTGCCACCCGGGACAGATACACAGATACGCAGTATTTT
TRBJ2-1 NA few TRBV5-1 CASSLAGLTYNEQFF TGCGCCAGCAGCTTGGCCGGTCTCACCTACAATGAGCAGTTCTTC
TRBJ2-2 NA NA TRBV6-6 CASTPAGAGELFF TGTGCCAGCACCCCGGCCGGAGCCGGGGAGCTGTTTTTT
TRBJ2-3 NA NA TRBV10-3 CAISHPTGTQYF TGTGCCATCAGTCACCCGACAGGTACGCAGTATTTT
TRBJ1-2 NA few TRBV7-2 CASSLDRSQGKDGYTF TGTGCCAGCAGCTTAGACCGGTCTCAGGGAAAGGATGGCTACACCTTC
TRBJ1-5 NA NA TRBV19 CASTKPDPGNQPQHF TGTGCCAGTACGAAACCGGACCCCGGCAATCAGCCCCAGCATTTT
TRBJ2-7 TRBD2 NA TRBV5-4 CASSAGLAGAIPYEQYF TGTGCCAGCAGCGCGGGACTAGCGGGAGCGATACCCTACGAGCAGTACTTC
TRBJ2-3 NA NA TRBV30 CAWSGDRISTDTQYF TGTGCCTGGAGCGGCGACAGGATTAGCACAGATACGCAGTATTTT
TRBJ2-3 NA few TRBV5-1 CASSLAQLTDTQYF TGCGCCAGCAGCTTGGCCCAACTCACAGATACGCAGTATTTT
TRBJ2-5 TRBD2 few TRBV6-5 CASSWTSGGKETQYF TGTGCCAGCAGTTGGACTAGCGGAGGAAAAGAGACCCAGTACTTC